A single sample is the source of the 21 T cell receptor beta chains below, sequenced in a study of blood T cell repertoires in COVID-19. The data were produced by immunoSEQ multiplex PCR, yet TCRdb's version contains in-frame clones alone and is incomplete. Of roughly 120,000 clones detected, roughly four fifths appear once; the ten largest clones hold around 2.3%. Sample: peripheral blood. All receptors come from a man aged 45-65 years with acute or convalescent COVID-19.

The chain joins TRBV2 to TRBJ1-1; 8 nucleotides align to TRBD1. CDR1 SNHLY and CDR2 FYNNEI come from the germline V gene. The CDR3 is 15 residues long. Trimming took 0 bases from V and 6 from J; bases not matched to a gene: 6. CDR3 sequence reads: CASSEADRARPEAFF. The CDR3 DNA reads TGTGCCAGCAGTGAAGCGGACAGGGCGCGGCCTGAAGCTTTCTTT.

V and J are TRBV6-6 and TRBJ1-6; 7 bases align to TRBD1. Per the germline V gene, CDR1 is MNHNY and CDR2 is SVGAGI (reference sequence). The trim removed 6 bases at V and 14 bases at J, leaving 4 bases unmatched. CDR3 length: 11 residues. CDR3 nucleotides: TGTGCCAGCAGCCAAGGACAGGCCCTCCACTTT. Protein sequence: CASSQGQALHF.

This chain connects TRBV7-8 to TRBJ1-5; D perhaps matches TRBD1 (6 bases). The CDR3 runs to 16 residues. V gave up 1 base and J gave up 7 bases, with 17 bases separating them. From germline, CDR1 is SGHVS and CDR2 FQNEAQ. The CDR3 loop reads CASSLGQGLRRQPQHF. The CDR3 coding sequence is TGTGCCAGCAGCTTAGGGCAGGGGTTACGTCGACAGCCCCAGCATTTT. The full variable domain, rest sourced from reference TRBV7-8 and TRBJ1-5, is GAGVSQSPRYKVAKRGQDVALRCDPISGHVSLFWYQQALGQGPEFLTYFQNEAQLDKSGLPSDRFFAERPEGSVSTLKIQRTQQEDSAVYLCASSLGQGLRRQPQHFGDGTRLSIL.

The chain has TRBV18 and TRBJ1-4; possible D gene TRBD1, 6 bases. Between the trimmed V and J ends, which lost 5 bases and 6 bases, there was a span of 13 bases. CDR1 KGHSH and CDR2 LQKENI come from the germline V gene. This CDR3 contains 14 residues. CDR3 DNA sequence: TGTGCCAGCTCAAACAGGGTGAGCTATGAAAAACTGTTTTTT. It specifies CASSNRVSYEKLFF.

The rearrangement uses TRBV27 and TRBJ2-1; 11 nucleotides match TRBD2. The trim removed 5 bases at V and 7 bases at J, leaving 4 bases unmatched. The CDR3 is made up of 14 amino acids. Germline V gives CDR1 MNHEY, CDR2 SMNVEV (reference sequence). CDR3 DNA sequence: TGTGCCAGCAGTCGACTAGCGGGGAAAAATGAGCAGTTCTTC. The encoded protein is CASSRLAGKNEQFF.

The chain is built from TRBV18 and TRBJ2-3; D remains ambiguous. The CDR3 is made up of 11 amino acids. The V end was cut by 2 bases, the J end by 6 bases, with 3 bases between. The V gene's germline CDR1 is KGHSH and CDR2 LQKENI. CDR3 bases: TGTGCCAGCTCACCAGAGGATACGCAGTATTTT. Residues: CASSPEDTQYF.

The chain links TRBV28 to TRBJ2-5; D is perhaps TRBD2 (6 bases). The length of the CDR3 is 15 residues. V gave up 2 bases and J gave up 4 bases, with 14 bases separating them. Looked up from germline, CDR1 is MDHEN and CDR2 is SYDVKM. The CDR3 region has the DNA TGTGCCAGCAGTTTACCCGGGACTCCGAGAGAGACCCAGTACTTC. Its translation: CASSLPGTPRETQYF.

The CDR3 sequence: CASSPNAPQGHTEAFF. CDR3 bases: TGTGCCAGCTCACCCAACGCCCCACAGGGACACACTGAAGCTTTCTTT. The chain couples TRBV18 to TRBJ1-1, with D possibly being TRBD1 (6 bases). In germline, CDR1 is KGHSH, CDR2 LQKENI. The CDR3 is made up of 16 amino acids. Trimming removed 3 bases at V and 3 bases at J, with 17 bases between.

This clone has only a few counts. The chain joins TRBV7-9 to TRBJ2-1; D unclear. The germline CDR1 and CDR2 sequences are SEHNR and FQNEAQ (reference sequence). The CDR3 loop spans 14 amino acids. V was trimmed by 8 bases and J by 4 bases, leaving 15 bases between them. The chain's CDR3 is CASGSFFGYNEQFF. Written as DNA, the CDR3 is TGTGCCAGCGGTTCGTTTTTCGGTTACAATGAGCAGTTCTTC.

The chain links TRBV11-2 to TRBJ2-3; the D gene is possibly TRBD2 (5 bases). The V end lost 4 bases, the J end lost 1 base, and 9 bases lay between the germline ends. The germline V gene has CDR1 SGHAT and CDR2 FQNNGV. This CDR3 has 14 residues. The CDR3 DNA is TGTGCCAGCAGCTCCGGACTTCGCACAGATACGCAGTATTTT. Its translation is CASSSGLRTDTQYF.

Concerning this clone: Sequence at one end of the junction differs from germline and may be a read error. This chain connects TRBV6-5 to TRBJ1-2; 9 nucleotides align to TRBD1. The CDR3 runs 13 residues. The germline V gene has CDR1 MNHEY and CDR2 SVGAGI. The CDR3 nucleotides are TGTGCCAGCAGTTACCCGGGACAGGGTTTTCCTACATTC. This translates into CASSYPGQGFPTF.

As DNA, the CDR3 is TGTGCCAGCAGTGTGACGACGGGAGCTTTCTTT. It specifies CASSVTTGAFF. The chain recombines TRBV2 with TRBJ1-1; D is unresolved. The germline gives CDR1 SNHLY, CDR2 FYNNEI. Trimming pared 4 bases from V and 10 bases from J, leaving 10 bases between. The CDR3 spans 11 residues.

The gene calls are TRBV28 and TRBJ1-2, with a possible D match to TRBD1 (6 bases). The CDR3 is made up of 12 amino acids. Germline V gene lookup returns CDR1 MDHEN and CDR2 SYDVKM. Trimming removed 7 bases from V and 8 bases from J, with 14 bases in between. The chain's CDR3 is CASKKSRGGYTF. Written as DNA, the CDR3 is TGTGCCAGCAAAAAATCAAGGGGGGGCTACACCTTC.

The genes are TRBV28 and TRBJ1-5; D perhaps matches TRBD1 (5 bases). Trimming shortened V by 6 bases and J by 7 bases, and 19 bases separated the two germline ends. The CDR3 length is 15 residues. Germline V lookup: CDR1 MDHEN, CDR2 SYDVKM. The CDR3: CASSPGLRGWQPQHF. The CDR3 coding sequence is TGTGCCAGCAGCCCGGGACTCCGGGGGTGGCAGCCCCAGCATTTT. Supplemented by reference TRBV28 and TRBJ1-5, the full variable domain reads DVKVTQSSRYLVKRTGEKVFLECVQDMDHENMFWYRQDPGLGLRLIYFSYDVKMKEKGDIPEGYSVSREKKERFSLILESASTNQTSMYLCASSPGLRGWQPQHFGDGTRLSIL.

V usage is TRBV5-6 and J usage is TRBJ2-1, with TRBD1 matching 8 bases. The CDR3 has 18 amino acids. The germline V gene has CDR1 SGHDT and CDR2 YYEEEE. J was trimmed by 5 bases and V by 0 bases; bases with no gene match: 13. CDR3 amino acids: CASSLVYRGFARDNEQFF. Written as DNA, the CDR3 is TGTGCCAGCAGCTTGGTTTACAGGGGGTTCGCGAGGGACAATGAGCAGTTCTTC.

This chain links TRBV12-5 with TRBJ1-5, with a tentative D call TRBD1 (5 bases). Germline CDR1 LGHNT, CDR2 FRNRAP. V was shortened by 3 bases and J by 9 bases, with 12 bases between the two germline ends. This CDR3 has 13 amino acids. The CDR3 bases are TGTGCTAGTGGTTTTGGGGAGGGGTGGCCCCAGCATTTT. This gives the protein CASGFGEGWPQHF.

This clone was detected only a few times. The same CDR3 can be traced to other DNA sequences in this sample. V gene TRBV29-1 combines with J gene TRBJ2-7, with TRBD1 identical over 11 bases. V lost 7 bases to trimming and J lost 2 bases; unmatched junction nucleotides: 4. Germline CDR1 is SQVTM and CDR2 is ANQGSEA. The CDR3 is 13 residues long. CDR3 residues: CSGMGQGAYEQYF. Here the CDR3 DNA reads TGCAGCGGGATGGGACAGGGGGCCTACGAGCAGTACTTC.

The gene calls are TRBV5-1 and TRBJ2-5; D gene unclear. The CDR3 extends over 12 amino acids. CDR1 SGHRS and CDR2 YFSETQ come from the germline V gene. V shed 4 bases and J shed 5 bases, with 9 bases lying between them. The CDR3 is CASSEEWETQYF. CDR3 DNA sequence: TGCGCCAGCAGCGAGGAGTGGGAGACCCAGTACTTC.

The CDR3 here is CASSLGGGGSPLHF. The CDR3 DNA follows: TGTGCCAGCAGCTTGGGAGGGGGCGGTTCACCCCTCCACTTT. The V call is TRBV5-6, the J call TRBJ1-6; 7 bases agree with TRBD1. J was trimmed by 9 bases and V by 0 bases; bases with no gene match: 3. The germline CDR1 and CDR2 sequences are SGHDT and YYEEEE. This CDR3 is built from 14 residues.

This clone was found a few times. The genes are TRBV7-9 and TRBJ1-1; 7 positions match TRBD1. The CDR3 is 15 amino acids. J lost 4 bases, V lost 5 bases, and 10 bases had no gene match. The germline V gene has CDR1 SEHNR and CDR2 FQNEAQ (reference sequence). The DNA for the CDR3 is TGTGCCAGCAGCCAAAGAGGGGGCGCTTCCACTGAAGCTTTCTTT. It codes for CASSQRGGASTEAFF. Full variable domain (remainder filled in from reference TRBV7-9 and TRBJ1-1): DTGVSQNPRHKITKRGQNVTFRCDPISEHNRLYWYRQTLGQGPEFLTYFQNEAQLEKSRLLSDRFSAERPKGSFSTLEIQRTEQGDSAMYLCASSQRGGASTEAFFGQGTRLTVV.

The chain joins TRBV5-1 to TRBJ2-3; D is ambiguous. From germline, CDR1 is SGHRS and CDR2 YFSETQ. CDR3 length equals 14 residues. Trimming removed 2 bases at V and 2 bases at J, with 9 bases between. The CDR3 protein is CASSFNSYTDTQYF. The CDR3, as DNA: TGCGCCAGCAGCTTTAACTCATACACAGATACGCAGTATTTT.